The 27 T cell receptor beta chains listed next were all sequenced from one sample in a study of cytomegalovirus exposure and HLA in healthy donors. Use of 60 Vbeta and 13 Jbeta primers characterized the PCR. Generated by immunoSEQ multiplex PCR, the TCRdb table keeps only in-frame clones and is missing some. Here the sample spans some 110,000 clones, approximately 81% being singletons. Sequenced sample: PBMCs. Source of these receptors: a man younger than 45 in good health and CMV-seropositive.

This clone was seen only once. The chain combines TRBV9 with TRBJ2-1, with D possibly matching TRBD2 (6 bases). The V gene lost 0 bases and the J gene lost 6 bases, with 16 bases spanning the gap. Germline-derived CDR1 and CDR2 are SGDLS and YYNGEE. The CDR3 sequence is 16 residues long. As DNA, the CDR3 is TGTGCCAGCAGCGTAGTTGGGGGAGGCCGAATCAATGAGCAGTTCTTC. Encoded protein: CASSVVGGGRINEQFF.

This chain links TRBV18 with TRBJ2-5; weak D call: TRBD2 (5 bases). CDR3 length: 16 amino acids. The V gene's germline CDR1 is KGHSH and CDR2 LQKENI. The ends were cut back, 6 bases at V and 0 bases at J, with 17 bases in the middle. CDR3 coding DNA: TGTGCCAGCTCTCCAAGGATAAGAGGGAACCAAGAGACCCAGTACTTC. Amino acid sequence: CASSPRIRGNQETQYF.

CDR3 DNA: TGTGCCACCAGCGGGGACAGCAACAACCGGCCCCAGCATTTT. Its translation is CATSGDSNNRPQHF. J is TRBJ1-5 and V is TRBV15; 7 nucleotides line up with TRBD1. V gave up 5 bases and J gave up 9 bases; unmatched junction bases: 10. Germline values: CDR1 LNHNV, CDR2 YYDKDF (reference sequence). The CDR3 loop spans 14 amino acids.

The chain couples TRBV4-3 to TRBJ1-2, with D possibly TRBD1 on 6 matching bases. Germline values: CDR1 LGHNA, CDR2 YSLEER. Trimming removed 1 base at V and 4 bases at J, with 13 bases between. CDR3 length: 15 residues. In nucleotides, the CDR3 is TGCGCCAGCAGCCAAGCACAGGGAATACCCTATGGCTACACCTTC. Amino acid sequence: CASSQAQGIPYGYTF.

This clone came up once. The CDR3 sequence is CASSRSGLARNEQFF. The CDR3 DNA reads TGTGCCAGCAGCCGCTCGGGACTAGCTCGGAATGAGCAGTTCTTC. The chain employs TRBV7-9 and TRBJ2-1; TRBD2 matches 9 bases. V gave up 5 bases and J gave up 7 bases; unmatched junction bases: 9. Germline lookup yields CDR1 SEHNR and CDR2 FQNEAQ (reference sequence). The CDR3 is 15 amino acids.

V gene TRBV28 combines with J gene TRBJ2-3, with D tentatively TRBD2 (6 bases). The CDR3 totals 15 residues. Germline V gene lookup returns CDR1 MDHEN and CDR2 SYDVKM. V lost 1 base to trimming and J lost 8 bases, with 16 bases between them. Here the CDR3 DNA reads TGTGCCAGCAGTTTATTGGGGCTAGCGTACGGTACGCAGTATTTT. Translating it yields CASSLLGLAYGTQYF.

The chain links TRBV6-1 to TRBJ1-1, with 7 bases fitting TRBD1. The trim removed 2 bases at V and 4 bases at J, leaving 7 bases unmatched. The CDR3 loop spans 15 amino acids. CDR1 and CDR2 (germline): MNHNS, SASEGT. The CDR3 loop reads CASSERQGLATEAFF. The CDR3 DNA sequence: TGTGCCAGCAGTGAAAGACAGGGTTTGGCCACTGAAGCTTTCTTT.

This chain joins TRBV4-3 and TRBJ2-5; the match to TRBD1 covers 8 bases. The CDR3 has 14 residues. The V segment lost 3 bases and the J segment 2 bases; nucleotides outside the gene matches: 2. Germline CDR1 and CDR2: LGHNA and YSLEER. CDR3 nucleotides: TGCGCCAGCAGCCACGGGACAGGTCAAGAGACCCAGTACTTC. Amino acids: CASSHGTGQETQYF.

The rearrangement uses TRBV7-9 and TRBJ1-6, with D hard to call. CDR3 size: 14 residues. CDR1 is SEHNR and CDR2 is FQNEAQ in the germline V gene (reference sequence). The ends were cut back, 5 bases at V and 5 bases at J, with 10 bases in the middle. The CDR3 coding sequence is TGTGCCAGCAGCGGCGAGGGTAATAATTCACCCCTCCACTTT. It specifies CASSGEGNNSPLHF.

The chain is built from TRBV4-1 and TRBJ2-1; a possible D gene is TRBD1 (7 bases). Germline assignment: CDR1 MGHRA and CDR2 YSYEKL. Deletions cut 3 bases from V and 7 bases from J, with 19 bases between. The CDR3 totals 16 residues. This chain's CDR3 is CASSHFQSTGRNEQFF. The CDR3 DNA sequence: TGCGCCAGCAGCCACTTCCAATCGACAGGGAGGAATGAGCAGTTCTTC.

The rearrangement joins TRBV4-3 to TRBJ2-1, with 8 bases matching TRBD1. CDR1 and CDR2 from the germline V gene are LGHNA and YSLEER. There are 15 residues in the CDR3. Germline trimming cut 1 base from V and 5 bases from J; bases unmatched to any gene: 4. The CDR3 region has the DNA TGCGCCAGCAGCCAAGGCCGGGACAGGCACAATGAGCAGTTCTTC. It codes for CASSQGRDRHNEQFF.

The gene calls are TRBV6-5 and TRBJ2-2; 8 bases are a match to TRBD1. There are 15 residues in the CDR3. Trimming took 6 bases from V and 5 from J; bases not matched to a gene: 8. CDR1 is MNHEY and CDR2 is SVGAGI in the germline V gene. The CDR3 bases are TGTGCCAGCAGCCTCGGACAGGGTTTAACCGGGGAGCTGTTTTTT. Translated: CASSLGQGLTGELFF.

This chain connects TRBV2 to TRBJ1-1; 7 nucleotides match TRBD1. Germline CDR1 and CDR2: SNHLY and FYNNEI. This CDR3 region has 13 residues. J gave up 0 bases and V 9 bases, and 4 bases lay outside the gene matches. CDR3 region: CASQGQMNTEAFF. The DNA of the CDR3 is TGTGCCAGTCAGGGACAGATGAACACTGAAGCTTTCTTT.

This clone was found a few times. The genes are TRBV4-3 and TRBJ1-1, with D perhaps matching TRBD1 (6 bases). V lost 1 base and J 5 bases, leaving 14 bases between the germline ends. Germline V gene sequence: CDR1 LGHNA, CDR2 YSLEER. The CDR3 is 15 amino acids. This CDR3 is CASSQGNREGTEAFF. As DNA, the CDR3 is TGCGCCAGCAGCCAAGGCAACAGGGAGGGGACTGAAGCTTTCTTT.

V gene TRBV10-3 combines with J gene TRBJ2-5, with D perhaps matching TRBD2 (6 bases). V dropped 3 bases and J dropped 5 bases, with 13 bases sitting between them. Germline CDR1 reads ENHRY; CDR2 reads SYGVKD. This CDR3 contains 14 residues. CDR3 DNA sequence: TGTGCCATCAGTGACTCGACTAGAACGGAGACCCAGTACTTC. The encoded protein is CAISDSTRTETQYF.

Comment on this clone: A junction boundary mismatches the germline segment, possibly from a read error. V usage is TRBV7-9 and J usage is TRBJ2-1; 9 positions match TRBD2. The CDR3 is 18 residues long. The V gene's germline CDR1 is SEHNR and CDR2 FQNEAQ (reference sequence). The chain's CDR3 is CSSSPLSSGKSSYNEQFF. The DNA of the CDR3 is TGTTCCAGCAGCCCACTGTCTAGCGGGAAGAGCTCCTACAATGAGCAGTTCTTC. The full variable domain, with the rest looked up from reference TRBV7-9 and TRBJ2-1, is DTGVSQNPRHKITKRGQNVTFRCDPISEHNRLYWYRQTLGQGPEFLTYFQNEAQLEKSRLLSDRFSAERPKGSFSTLEIQRTEQGDSAMYLCSSSPLSSGKSSYNEQFFGPGTRLTVL.

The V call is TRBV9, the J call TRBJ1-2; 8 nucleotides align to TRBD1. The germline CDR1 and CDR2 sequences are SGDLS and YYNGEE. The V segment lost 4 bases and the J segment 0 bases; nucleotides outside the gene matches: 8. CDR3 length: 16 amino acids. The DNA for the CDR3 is TGTGCCAGCAGCCCAGAACAGGGGGGAGCTAACTATGGCTACACCTTC. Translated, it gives CASSPEQGGANYGYTF.

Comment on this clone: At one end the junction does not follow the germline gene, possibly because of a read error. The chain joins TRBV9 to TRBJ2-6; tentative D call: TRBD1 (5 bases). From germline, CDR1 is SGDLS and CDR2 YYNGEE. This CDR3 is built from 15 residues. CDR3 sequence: CASSDEYSGANGLTF. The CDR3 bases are TGTGCCAGCAGCGACGAATACTCTGGGGCCAACGGCCTGACTTTC.

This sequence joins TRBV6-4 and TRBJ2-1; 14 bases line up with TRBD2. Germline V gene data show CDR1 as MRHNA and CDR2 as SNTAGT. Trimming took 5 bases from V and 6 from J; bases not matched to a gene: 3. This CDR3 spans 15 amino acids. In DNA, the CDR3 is TGTGCCAGCAGTCGACTAGCGGGGGGGCTCAATGAGCAGTTCTTC. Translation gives CASSRLAGGLNEQFF.

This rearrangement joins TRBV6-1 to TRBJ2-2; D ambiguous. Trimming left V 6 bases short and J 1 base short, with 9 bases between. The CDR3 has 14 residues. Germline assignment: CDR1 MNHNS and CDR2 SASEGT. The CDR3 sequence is CASSPRKNTGELFF. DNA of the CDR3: TGTGCCAGCAGCCCGCGGAAGAACACCGGGGAGCTGTTTTTT.

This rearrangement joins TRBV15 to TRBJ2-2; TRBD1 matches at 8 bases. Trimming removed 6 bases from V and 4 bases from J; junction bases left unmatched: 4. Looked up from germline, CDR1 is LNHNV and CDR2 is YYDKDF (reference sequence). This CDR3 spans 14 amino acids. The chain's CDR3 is CATRGQVPTGELFF. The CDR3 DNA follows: TGTGCCACCAGGGGACAGGTTCCCACCGGGGAGCTGTTTTTT.

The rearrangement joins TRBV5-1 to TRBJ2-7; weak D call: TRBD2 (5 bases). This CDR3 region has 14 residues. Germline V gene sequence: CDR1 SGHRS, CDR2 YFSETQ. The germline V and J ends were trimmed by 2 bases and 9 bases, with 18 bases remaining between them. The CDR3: CASSFPSGRRRQYF. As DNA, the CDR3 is TGCGCCAGCAGCTTTCCCTCGGGTCGGAGGAGGCAGTACTTC.

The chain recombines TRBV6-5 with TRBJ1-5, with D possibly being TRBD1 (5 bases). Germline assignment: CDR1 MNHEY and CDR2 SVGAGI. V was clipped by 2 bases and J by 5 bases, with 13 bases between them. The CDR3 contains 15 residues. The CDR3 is CASSYLAGRDQPQHF. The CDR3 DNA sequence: TGTGCCAGCAGTTACCTTGCGGGGCGGGATCAGCCCCAGCATTTT.

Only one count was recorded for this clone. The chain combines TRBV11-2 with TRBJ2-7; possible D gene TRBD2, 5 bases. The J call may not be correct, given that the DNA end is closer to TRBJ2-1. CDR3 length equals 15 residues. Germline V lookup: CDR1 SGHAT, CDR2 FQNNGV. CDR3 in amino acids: CASSLTGYSYNEQFF. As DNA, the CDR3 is TGTGCCAGCAGCTTAACGGGGTACTCCTACAATGAGCAGTTCTTC.

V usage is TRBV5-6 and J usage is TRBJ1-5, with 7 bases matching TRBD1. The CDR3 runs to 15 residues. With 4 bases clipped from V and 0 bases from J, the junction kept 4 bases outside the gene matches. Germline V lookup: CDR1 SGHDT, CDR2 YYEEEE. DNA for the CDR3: TGTGCCAGCAGCCAGGGACAGCTTAGCAATCAGCCCCAGCATTTT. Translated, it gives CASSQGQLSNQPQHF.

CDR3 in DNA: TGCGCCAGCAGCCCCGGACAGGGTGTTACTGAAGCTTTCTTT. It is translated as CASSPGQGVTEAFF. The chain employs TRBV4-1 and TRBJ1-1, with 8 bases that match TRBD1. The CDR3 loop spans 14 amino acids. Trimming removed 4 bases from V and 5 bases from J; junction bases left unmatched: 6. From germline, CDR1 is MGHRA and CDR2 YSYEKL.

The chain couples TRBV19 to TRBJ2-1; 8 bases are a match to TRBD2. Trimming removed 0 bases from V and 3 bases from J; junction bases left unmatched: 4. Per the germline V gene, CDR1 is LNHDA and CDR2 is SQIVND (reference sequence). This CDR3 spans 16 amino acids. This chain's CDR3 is CASSIDLSGGYNEQFF. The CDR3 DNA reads TGTGCCAGTAGTATAGATCTAAGCGGGGGCTACAATGAGCAGTTCTTC.